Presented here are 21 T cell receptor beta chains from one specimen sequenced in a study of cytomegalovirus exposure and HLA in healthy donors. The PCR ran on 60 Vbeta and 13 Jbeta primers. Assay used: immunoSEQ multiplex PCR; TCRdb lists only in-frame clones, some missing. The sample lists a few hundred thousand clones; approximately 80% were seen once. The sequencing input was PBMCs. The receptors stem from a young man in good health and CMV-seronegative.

For the CDR3, the DNA is TGTGCCAGCAGTTTGGGGAGGGTACGGGAGCTGTTTTTT. Its protein is CASSLGRVRELFF. This chain uses TRBV27 with TRBJ2-2, with TRBD2 matching over 7 bases. The CDR3 is 13 amino acids. With V trimmed by 3 bases and J by 9 bases, 4 bases remained unmatched. Germline CDR1 reads MNHEY; CDR2 reads SMNVEV (reference sequence).

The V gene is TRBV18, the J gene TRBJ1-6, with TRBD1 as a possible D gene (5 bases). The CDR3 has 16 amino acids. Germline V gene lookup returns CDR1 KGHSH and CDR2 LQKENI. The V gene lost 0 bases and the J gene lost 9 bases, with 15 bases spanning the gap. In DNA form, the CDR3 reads TGTGCCAGCTCACCACCATCAGCAGGGATGACTTCACCCCTCCACTTT. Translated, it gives CASSPPSAGMTSPLHF. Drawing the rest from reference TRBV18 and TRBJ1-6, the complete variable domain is NAGVMQNPRHLVRRRGQEARLRCSPMKGHSHVYWYRQLPEEGLKFMVYLQKENIIDESGMPKERFSAEFPKEGPSILRIQQVVRGDSAAYFCASSPPSAGMTSPLHFGNGTRLTVT.

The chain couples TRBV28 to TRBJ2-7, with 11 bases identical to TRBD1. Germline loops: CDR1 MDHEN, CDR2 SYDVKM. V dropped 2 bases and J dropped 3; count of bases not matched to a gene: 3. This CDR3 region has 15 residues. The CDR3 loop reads CASSLPGQGVYEQYF. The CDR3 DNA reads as TGTGCCAGCAGTTTACCGGGACAGGGGGTCTACGAGCAGTACTTC. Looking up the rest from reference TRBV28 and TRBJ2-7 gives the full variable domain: DVKVTQSSRYLVKRTGEKVFLECVQDMDHENMFWYRQDPGLGLRLIYFSYDVKMKEKGDIPEGYSVSREKKERFSLILESASTNQTSMYLCASSLPGQGVYEQYFGPGTRLTVT.

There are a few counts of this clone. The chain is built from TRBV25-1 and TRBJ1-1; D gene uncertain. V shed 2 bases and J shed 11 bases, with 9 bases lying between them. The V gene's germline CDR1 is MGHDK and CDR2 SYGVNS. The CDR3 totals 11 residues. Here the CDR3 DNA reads TGTGCCAGCAGTGAACTCGGTGTTGCTTTCTTT. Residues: CASSELGVAFF.

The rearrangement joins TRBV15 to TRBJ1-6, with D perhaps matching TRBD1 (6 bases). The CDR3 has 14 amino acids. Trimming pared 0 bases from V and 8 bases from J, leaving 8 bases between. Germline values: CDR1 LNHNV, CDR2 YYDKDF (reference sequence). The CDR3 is CATSRDRGDSPLHF. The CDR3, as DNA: TGTGCCACCAGCAGAGACAGGGGTGATTCACCCCTCCACTTT.

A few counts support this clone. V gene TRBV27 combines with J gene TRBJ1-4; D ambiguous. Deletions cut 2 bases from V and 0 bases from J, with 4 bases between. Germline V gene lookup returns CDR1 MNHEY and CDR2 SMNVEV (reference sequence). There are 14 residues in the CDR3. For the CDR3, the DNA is TGTGCCAGCAGTTTAACTCCAACTAATGAAAAACTGTTTTTT. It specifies CASSLTPTNEKLFF.

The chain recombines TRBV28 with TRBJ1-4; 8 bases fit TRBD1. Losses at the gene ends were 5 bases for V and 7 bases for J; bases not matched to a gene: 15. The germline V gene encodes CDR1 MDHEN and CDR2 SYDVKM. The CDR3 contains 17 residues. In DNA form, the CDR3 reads TGTGCCAGCAGTCACAACAGATGGACAGGGCGGGGTGAAAAACTGTTTTTT. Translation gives CASSHNRWTGRGEKLFF.

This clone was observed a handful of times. In nucleotides, the CDR3 is TGTGCCAGCAGTTACTCGACAGCCCAAGAGACCCAGTACTTC. It yields the protein CASSYSTAQETQYF. The rearrangement uses TRBV6-5 and TRBJ2-5, with D perhaps TRBD1 (5 bases). The germline CDR1 and CDR2 sequences are MNHEY and SVGAGI. The CDR3 is 14 residues long. Trimming cost V 0 bases and J 1 base, with 6 bases left between them.

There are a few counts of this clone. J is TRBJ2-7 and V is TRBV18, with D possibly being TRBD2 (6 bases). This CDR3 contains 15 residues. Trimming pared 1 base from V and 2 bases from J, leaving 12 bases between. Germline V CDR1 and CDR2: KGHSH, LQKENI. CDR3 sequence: CASSPLRRGPYEQYF. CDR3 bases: TGTGCCAGCTCACCACTGAGGAGGGGACCCTACGAGCAGTACTTC.

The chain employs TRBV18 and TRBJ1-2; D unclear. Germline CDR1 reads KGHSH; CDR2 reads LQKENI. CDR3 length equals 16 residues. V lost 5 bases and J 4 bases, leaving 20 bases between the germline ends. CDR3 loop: CASSVTLSGESYGYTF. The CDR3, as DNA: TGTGCCAGCTCAGTCACTCTAAGTGGTGAGAGCTATGGCTACACCTTC.

The CDR3 sequence: CASSQDRTSGDNEQFF. In nucleotides, the CDR3 is TGTGCCAGCAGCCAAGATCGGACTAGCGGAGACAATGAGCAGTTCTTC. The V and J genes are TRBV4-2 and TRBJ2-1; 10 nucleotides agree with TRBD2. The CDR3 extends over 16 amino acids. Germline loops: CDR1 LGHNA, CDR2 YNFKEQ. Trimming took 0 bases from V and 5 from J; bases not matched to a gene: 4.

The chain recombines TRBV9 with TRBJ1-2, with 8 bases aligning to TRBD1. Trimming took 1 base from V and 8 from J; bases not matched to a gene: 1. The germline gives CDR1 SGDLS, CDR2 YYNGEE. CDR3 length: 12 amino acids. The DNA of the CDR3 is TGTGCCAGCAGCGTAACAGGGGGAGGCTACACCTTC. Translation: CASSVTGGGYTF. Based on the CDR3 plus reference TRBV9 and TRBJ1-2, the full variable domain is DSGVTQTPKHLITATGQRVTLRCSPRSGDLSVYWYQQSLDQGLQFLIQYYNGEERAKGNILERFSAQQFPDLHSELNLSSLELGDSALYFCASSVTGGGYTFGSGTRLTVV.

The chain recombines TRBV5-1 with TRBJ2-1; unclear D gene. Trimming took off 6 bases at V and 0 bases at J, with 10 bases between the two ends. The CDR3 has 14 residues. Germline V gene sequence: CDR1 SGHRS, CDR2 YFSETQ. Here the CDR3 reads CASTVTSSYNEQFF. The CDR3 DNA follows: TGCGCCAGCACCGTCACGAGCTCCTACAATGAGCAGTTCTTC.

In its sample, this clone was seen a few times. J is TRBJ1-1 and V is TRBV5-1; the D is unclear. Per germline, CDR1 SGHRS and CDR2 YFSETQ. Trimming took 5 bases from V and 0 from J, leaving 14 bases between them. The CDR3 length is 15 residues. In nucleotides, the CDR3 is TGCGCCAGCAGATCCGACGCGGCTTTGAACACTGAAGCTTTCTTT. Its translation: CASRSDAALNTEAFF.

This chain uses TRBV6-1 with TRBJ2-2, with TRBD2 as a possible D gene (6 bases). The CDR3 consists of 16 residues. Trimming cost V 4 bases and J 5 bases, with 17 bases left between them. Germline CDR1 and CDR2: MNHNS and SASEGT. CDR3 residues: CASSARVAGRTGELFF. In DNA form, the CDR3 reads TGTGCCAGCAGTGCCCGGGTGGCAGGGAGGACCGGGGAGCTGTTTTTT.

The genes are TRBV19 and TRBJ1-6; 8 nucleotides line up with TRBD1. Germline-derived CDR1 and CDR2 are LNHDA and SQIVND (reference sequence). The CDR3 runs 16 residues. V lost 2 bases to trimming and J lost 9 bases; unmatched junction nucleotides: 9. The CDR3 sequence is CASSIKSGTGASPLHF. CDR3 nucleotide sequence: TGTGCCAGTAGTATAAAATCTGGGACAGGAGCTTCACCCCTCCACTTT.

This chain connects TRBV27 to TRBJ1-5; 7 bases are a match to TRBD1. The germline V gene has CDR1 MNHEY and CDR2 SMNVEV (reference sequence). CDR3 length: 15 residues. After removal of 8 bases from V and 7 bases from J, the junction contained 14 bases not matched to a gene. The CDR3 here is CASSSLWDRNQPQHF. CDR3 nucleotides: TGTGCCAGCTCCTCCCTCTGGGACAGAAACCAGCCCCAGCATTTT.

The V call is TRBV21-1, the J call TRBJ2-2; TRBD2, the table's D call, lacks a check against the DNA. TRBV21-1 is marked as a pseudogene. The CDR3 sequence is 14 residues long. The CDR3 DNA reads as TGTGCCATCGGACTAGCGACTTACACCGGGGAGCTGTTTTTT. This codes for CAIGLATYTGELFF.

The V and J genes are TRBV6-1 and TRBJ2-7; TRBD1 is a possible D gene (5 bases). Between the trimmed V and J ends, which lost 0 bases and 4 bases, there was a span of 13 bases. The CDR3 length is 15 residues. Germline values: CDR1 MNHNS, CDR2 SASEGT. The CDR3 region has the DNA TGTGCCAGCAGTGAAGCCGGAGTTGGGGCGTACGAGCAGTACTTC. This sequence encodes CASSEAGVGAYEQYF.

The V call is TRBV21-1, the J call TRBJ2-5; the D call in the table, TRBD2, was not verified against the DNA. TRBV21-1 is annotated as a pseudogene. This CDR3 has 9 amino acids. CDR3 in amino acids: CATGETQYF. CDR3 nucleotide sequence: TGTGCCACGGGGGAGACCCAGTACTTC.

The DNA for the CDR3 is TGTGCCAGCAGTGAATTAGGGACAGGGCCCTACGAGCAGTACTTC. Its protein is CASSELGTGPYEQYF. The chain couples TRBV6-1 to TRBJ2-7; 9 nucleotides agree with TRBD1. Per germline, CDR1 MNHNS and CDR2 SASEGT. The V segment lost 2 bases and the J segment 2 bases; nucleotides outside the gene matches: 4. The CDR3 runs to 15 residues.